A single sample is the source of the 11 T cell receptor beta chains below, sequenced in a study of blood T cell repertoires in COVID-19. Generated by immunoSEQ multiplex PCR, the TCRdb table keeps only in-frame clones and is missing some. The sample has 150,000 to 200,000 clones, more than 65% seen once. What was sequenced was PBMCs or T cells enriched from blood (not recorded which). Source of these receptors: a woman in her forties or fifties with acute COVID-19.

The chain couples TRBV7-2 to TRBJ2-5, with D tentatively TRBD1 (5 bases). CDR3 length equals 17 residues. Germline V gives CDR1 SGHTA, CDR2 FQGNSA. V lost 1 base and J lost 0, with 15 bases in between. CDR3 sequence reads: CASSLVQTVWYQETQYF. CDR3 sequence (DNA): TGTGCCAGCAGCTTAGTACAGACAGTGTGGTACCAAGAGACCCAGTACTTC.

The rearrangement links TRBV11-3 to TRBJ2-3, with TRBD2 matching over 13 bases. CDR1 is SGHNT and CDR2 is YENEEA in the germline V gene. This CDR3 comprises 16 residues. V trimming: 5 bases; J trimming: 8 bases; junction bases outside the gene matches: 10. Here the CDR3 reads CASSPRLAGGPGTQYF. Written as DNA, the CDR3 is TGTGCCAGCAGCCCCCGACTAGCGGGGGGCCCCGGTACGCAGTATTTT.

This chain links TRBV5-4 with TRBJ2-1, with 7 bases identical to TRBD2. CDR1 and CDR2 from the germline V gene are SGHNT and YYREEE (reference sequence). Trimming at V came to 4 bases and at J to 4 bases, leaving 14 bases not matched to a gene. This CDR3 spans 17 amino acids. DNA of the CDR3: TGTGCCAGCAGCCCCGGGGGGAGGCGGGGCATATACAATGAGCAGTTCTTC. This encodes CASSPGGRRGIYNEQFF.

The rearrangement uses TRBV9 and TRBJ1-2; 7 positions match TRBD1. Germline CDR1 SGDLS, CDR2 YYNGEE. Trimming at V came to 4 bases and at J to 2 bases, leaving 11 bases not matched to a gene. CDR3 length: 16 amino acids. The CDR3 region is CASSHGQGVINYGYTF. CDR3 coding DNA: TGTGCCAGCAGCCACGGGCAGGGGGTGATAAACTATGGCTACACCTTC.

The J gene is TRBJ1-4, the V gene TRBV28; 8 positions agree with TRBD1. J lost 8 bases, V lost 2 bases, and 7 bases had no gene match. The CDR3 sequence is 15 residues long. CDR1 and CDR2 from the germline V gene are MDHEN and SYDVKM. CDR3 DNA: TGTGCCAGCAGTTTAGAGGACAGGGCTACCGAAAAACTGTTTTTT. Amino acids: CASSLEDRATEKLFF.

The CDR3 sequence: CASALAGLGEKLFF. The DNA of the CDR3 is TGTGCCAGCGCGCTCGCGGGGCTGGGTGAAAAACTGTTTTTT. The genes are TRBV6-6 and TRBJ1-4; a weak D match, TRBD1 (5 bases). Trimming cost V 8 bases and J 7 bases, with 17 bases left between them. The V gene's germline CDR1 is MNHNY and CDR2 SVGAGI (reference sequence). This CDR3 is 14 amino acids long.

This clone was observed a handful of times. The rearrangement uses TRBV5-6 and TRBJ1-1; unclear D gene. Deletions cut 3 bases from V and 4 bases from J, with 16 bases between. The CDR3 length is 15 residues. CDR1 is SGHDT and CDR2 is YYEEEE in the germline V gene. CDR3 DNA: TGTGCCAGCAGCTCGGAGCCATGGGCGGGCACTGAAGCTTTCTTT. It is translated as CASSSEPWAGTEAFF.

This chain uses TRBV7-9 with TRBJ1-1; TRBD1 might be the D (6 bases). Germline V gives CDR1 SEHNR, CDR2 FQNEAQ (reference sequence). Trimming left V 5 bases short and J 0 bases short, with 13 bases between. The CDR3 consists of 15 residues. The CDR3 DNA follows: TGTGCCAGCAGCCCCTCCGACAGGCTGAACACTGAAGCTTTCTTT. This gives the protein CASSPSDRLNTEAFF.

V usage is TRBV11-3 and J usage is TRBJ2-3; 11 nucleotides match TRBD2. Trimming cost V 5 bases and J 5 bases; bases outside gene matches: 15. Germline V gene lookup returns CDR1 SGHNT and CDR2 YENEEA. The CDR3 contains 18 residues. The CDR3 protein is CASSRPSGSGGAGDTQYF. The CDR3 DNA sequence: TGTGCCAGCAGCCGACCTTCGGGTAGCGGGGGGGCGGGAGATACGCAGTATTTT.

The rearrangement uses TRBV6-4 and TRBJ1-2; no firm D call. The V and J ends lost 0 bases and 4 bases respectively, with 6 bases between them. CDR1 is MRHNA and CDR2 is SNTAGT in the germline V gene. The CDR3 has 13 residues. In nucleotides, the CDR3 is TGTGCCAGCAGTGACTCCGGAGGCTATGGCTACACCTTC. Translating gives CASSDSGGYGYTF.

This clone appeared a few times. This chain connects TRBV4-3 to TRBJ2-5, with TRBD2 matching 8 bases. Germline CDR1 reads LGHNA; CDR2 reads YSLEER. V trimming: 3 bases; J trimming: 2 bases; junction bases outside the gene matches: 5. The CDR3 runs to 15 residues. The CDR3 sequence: CASSQQRGIQETQYF. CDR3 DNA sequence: TGCGCCAGCAGCCAGCAGCGGGGGATTCAAGAGACCCAGTACTTC.